The clone carrying this T cell receptor (beta chain) was counted at least ten times. Each CDR3 protein is one row after TCRdb ran MiXCR on the RT-PCR reads. The data show about 680,000 distinct CDR3 sequences, with over 12% seen just once and roughly 3.6% held by the top ten. The CDR3 contains 12 residues. The V end was cut by 5 bases, the J end by 3 bases, with 8 bases between. The germline CDR1 and CDR2 sequences are SGHTA and FQGNSA. The sample consisted of memory CD4+ T cells from blood. The receptor was derived from a female donor in good health, serving as a healthy control. The chain employs TRBV7-2 and TRBJ2-7; D is ambiguous. The CDR3 protein is CASSPEIYEQYF. CDR3 bases: TGTGCCAGCAGCCCCGAGATCTACGAGCAGTACTTC.